This TCR beta chain was sequenced in a study of T cells in Graves' hyperthyroidism and ophthalmopathy. Turning to the study itself: Peripheral blood collection took place at initial diagnosis, before any treatment. Broader study findings: In blood, most of the thyroid clonotypes expanded above 0.001 were also present.

Graves' hyperthyroidism without ophthalmopathy progression within 18 months was termed stable. Details on this clonotype: Its specificity is unknown.

The CDR3 contains 15 residues. Germline V gene sequence: CDR1 SGHVS, CDR2 FQNEAQ. Germline trimming cut 3 bases from V and 6 bases from J; bases unmatched to any gene: 11. TCR beta CDR3 regions were amplified from RNA transcripts. A first-round RT-PCR of the TCR CDR3 used the HTBI primer set. TCRdb reprocessed the multiplex PCR reads via MiXCR and lists one record per CDR3 protein. The table lists nearly 750,000 distinct CDR3 sequences, under 45% of them singletons, with around 32% in the top ten. The sequenced sample consisted of blood. The chain links TRBV7-8 to TRBJ2-7, with TRBD1 identical over 7 bases. The origin of this receptor is a woman aged 40 to 50 with Graves' hyperthyroidism. The CDR3 protein is CASSFRQGFSGEQYF. CDR3 in DNA: TGTGCCAGCAGCTTTCGACAGGGTTTTTCTGGCGAGCAGTACTTC.